The sequence of this TCR beta chain was determined in a study of shared clonotypes between healthy human individuals. For the study at large: CD4 naive cells filled three plates per donor, CD4 memory three, CD8 naive two and CD8 memory one. The study, taken as a whole, reports: The study generally estimated greater richness for naive than memory subsets. Clonotypes that were shared across four donors made up approximately 5% of naive CD4 clonotypes.

Trimming took 0 bases from V and 2 from J, leaving 9 bases between them. This CDR3 spans 14 amino acids. Per germline, CDR1 SGHRS and CDR2 YFSETQ. All donors qualified as healthy HIV-negative adults and had experienced no recent acute infections or vaccinations. As regards this clone: Its antigen is undetermined. At the DNA level, this CDR3 is encoded by other sequences in the same sample as well.

Method: immunoSEQ multiplex PCR; TCRdb's copy keeps in-frame clones and lacks some. The data contain a few million clones, more than 80% of them singletons. The chain is built from TRBV5-1 and TRBJ2-7, with D possibly being TRBD1 or TRBD2 (5 bases each). The clonotype originates from a man between 18 and 29 years old in good health. Input material: naive CD4+ T cells sorted from blood. The subset: CD45RA+ positively selected. CDR3: CASSLEGRTYEQYF. CDR3 coding DNA: TGCGCCAGCAGCTTGGAGGGACGGACCTACGAGCAGTACTTC.